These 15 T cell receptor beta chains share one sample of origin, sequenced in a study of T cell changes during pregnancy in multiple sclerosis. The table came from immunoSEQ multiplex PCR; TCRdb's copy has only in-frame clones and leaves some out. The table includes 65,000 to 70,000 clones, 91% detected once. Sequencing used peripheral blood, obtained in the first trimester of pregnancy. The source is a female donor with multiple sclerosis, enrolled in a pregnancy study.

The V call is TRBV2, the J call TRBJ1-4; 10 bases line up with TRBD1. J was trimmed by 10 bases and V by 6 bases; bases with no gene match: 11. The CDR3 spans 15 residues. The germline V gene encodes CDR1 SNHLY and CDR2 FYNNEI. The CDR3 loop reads CASSGGTGVVGKLFF. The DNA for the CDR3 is TGTGCCAGCAGCGGGGGGACAGGGGTGGTGGGAAAACTGTTTTTT.

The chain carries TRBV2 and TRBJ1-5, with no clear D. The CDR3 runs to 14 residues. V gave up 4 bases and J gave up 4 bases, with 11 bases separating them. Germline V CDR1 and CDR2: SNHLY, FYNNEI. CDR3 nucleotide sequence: TGTGCCAGCAGTGTCCGAACAGCAAATCAGCCCCAGCATTTT. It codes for CASSVRTANQPQHF.

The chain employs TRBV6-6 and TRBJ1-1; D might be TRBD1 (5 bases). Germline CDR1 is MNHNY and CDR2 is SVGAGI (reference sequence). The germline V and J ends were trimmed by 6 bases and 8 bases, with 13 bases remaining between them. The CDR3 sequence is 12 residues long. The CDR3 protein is CASRYPRAEAFF. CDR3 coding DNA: TGTGCCAGCAGGTACCCCAGGGCCGAAGCTTTCTTT.

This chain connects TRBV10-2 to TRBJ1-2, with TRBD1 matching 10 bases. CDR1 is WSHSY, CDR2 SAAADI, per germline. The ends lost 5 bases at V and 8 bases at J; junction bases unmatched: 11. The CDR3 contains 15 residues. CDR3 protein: CASSKTRTGGEGYTF. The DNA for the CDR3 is TGCGCCAGCAGTAAAACCCGGACAGGGGGGGAAGGCTACACCTTC.

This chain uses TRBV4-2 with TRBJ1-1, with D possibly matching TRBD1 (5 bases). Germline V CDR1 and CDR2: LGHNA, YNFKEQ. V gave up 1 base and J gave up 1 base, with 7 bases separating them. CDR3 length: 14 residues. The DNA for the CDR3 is TGTGCCAGCAGCCAAGGGACACCGAACACTGAAGCTTTCTTT. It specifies CASSQGTPNTEAFF.

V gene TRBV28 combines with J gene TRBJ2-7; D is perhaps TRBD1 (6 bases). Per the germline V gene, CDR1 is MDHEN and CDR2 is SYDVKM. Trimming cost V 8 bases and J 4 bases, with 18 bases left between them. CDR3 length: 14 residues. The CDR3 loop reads CASVIGGGRYEQYF. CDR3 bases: TGTGCCAGCGTGATTGGGGGCGGAAGGTACGAGCAGTACTTC.

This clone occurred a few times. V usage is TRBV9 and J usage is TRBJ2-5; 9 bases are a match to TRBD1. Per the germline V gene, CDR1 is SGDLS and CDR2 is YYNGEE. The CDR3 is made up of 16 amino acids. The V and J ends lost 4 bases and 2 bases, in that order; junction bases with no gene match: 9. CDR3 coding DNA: TGTGCCAGCAGCCACCCTCCCGGGACAGGGCAAGAGACCCAGTACTTC. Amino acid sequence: CASSHPPGTGQETQYF.

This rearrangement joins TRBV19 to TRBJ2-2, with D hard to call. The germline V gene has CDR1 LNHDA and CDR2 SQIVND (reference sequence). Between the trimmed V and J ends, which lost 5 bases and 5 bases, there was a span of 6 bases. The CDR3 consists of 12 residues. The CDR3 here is CASSLLTGELFF. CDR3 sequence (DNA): TGTGCCAGTAGTCTTCTTACCGGGGAGCTGTTTTTT. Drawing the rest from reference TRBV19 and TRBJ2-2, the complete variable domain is DGGITQSPKYLFRKEGQNVTLSCEQNLNHDAMYWYRQDPGQGLRLIYYSQIVNDFQKGDIAEGYSVSREKKESFPLTVTSAQKNPTAFYLCASSLLTGELFFGEGSRLTVL.

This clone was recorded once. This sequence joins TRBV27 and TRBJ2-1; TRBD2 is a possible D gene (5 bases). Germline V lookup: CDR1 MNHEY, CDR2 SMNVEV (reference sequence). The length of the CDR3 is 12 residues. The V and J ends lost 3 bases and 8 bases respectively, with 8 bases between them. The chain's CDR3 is CASSFLGDEQFF. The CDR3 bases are TGTGCCAGCAGTTTCCTCGGGGATGAGCAGTTCTTC.

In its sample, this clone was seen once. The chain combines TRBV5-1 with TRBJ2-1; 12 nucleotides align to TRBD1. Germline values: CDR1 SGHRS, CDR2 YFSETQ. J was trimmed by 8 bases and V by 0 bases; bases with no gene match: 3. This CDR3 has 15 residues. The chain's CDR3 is CASSLERDRGHEQFF. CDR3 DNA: TGCGCCAGCAGCTTGGAACGGGACAGGGGGCATGAGCAGTTCTTC.

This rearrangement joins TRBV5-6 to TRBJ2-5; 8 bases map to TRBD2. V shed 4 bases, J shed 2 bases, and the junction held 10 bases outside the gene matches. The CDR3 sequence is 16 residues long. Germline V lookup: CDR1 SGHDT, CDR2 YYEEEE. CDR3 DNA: TGTGCCAGCAGCCGCGTCGGGGCGGGGGGACAAGAGACCCAGTACTTC. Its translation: CASSRVGAGGQETQYF.

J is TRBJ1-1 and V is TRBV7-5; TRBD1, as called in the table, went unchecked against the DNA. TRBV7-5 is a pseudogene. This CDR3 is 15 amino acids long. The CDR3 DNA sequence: TGTGTCAGAAGCTTAACCCAGGGGGTAGGAGGGAAAGCTTTCTTT. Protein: CVRSLTQGVGGKAFF.

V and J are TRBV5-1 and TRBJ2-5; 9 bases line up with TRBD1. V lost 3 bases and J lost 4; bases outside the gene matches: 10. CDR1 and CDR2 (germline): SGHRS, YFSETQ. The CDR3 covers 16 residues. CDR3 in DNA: TGCGCCAGCAGCTCAATGACAGGGGGGACCGGAGAGACCCAGTACTTC. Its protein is CASSSMTGGTGETQYF.

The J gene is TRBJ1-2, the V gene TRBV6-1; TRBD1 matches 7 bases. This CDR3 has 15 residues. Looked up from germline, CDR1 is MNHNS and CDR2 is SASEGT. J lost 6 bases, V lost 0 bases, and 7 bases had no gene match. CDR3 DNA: TGTGCCAGCAGTGAAGCACCCGGGACAGCCGATGGCTACACCTTC. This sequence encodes CASSEAPGTADGYTF.

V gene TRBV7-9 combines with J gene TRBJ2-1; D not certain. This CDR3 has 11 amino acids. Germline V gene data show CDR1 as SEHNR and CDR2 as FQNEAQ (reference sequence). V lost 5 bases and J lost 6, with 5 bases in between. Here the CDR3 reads CASSPFNEQFF. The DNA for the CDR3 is TGTGCCAGCAGCCCCTTCAATGAGCAGTTCTTC.